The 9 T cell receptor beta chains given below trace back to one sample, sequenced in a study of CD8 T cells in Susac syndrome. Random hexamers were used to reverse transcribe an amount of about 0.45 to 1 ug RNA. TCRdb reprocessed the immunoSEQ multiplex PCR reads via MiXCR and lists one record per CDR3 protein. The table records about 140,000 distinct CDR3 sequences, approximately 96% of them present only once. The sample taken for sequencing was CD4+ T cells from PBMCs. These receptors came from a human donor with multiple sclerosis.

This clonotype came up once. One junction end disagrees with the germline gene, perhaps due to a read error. The CDR3 DNA follows: TGCGCGACACAGGGGACCTGGGGAGCTTTCTTT. This codes for CATQGTWGAFF. The chain couples TRBV2 to TRBJ1-1, with 7 positions matching TRBD1. Germline assignment: CDR1 SNHLY and CDR2 FYNNEI. CDR3 length equals 11 residues.

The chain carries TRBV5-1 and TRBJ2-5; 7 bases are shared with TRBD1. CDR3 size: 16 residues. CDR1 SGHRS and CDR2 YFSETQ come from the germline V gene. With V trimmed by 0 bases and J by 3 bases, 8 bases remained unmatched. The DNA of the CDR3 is TGCGCCAGCAGCTTGGCCGGGACAGTCAGTAAAGAGACCCAGTACTTC. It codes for CASSLAGTVSKETQYF. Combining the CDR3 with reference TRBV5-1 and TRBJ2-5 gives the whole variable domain KAGVTQTPRYLIKTRGQQVTLSCSPISGHRSVSWYQQTPGQGLQFLFEYFSETQRNKGNFPGRFSGRQFSNSRSEMNVSTLELGDSALYLCASSLAGTVSKETQYFGPGTRLLVL.

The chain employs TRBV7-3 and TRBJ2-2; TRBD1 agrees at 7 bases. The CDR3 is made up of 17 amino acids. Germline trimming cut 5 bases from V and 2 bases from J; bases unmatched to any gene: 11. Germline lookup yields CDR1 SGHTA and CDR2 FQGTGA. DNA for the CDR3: TGTGCCAGCAGCCTCCCAGGGGGAGTCGGCAACACCGGGGAGCTGTTTTTT. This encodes CASSLPGGVGNTGELFF. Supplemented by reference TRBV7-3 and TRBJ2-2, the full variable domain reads GAGVSQTPSNKVTEKGKYVELRCDPISGHTALYWYRQSLGQGPEFLIYFQGTGAADDSGLPNDRFFAVRPEGSVSTLKIQRTERGDSAVYLCASSLPGGVGNTGELFFGEGSRLTVL.

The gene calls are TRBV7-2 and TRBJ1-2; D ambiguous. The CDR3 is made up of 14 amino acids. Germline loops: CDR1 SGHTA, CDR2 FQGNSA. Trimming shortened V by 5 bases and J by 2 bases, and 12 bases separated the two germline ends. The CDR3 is CASSGRTENYGYTF. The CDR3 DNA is TGTGCCAGCAGCGGACGGACGGAGAACTATGGCTACACCTTC.

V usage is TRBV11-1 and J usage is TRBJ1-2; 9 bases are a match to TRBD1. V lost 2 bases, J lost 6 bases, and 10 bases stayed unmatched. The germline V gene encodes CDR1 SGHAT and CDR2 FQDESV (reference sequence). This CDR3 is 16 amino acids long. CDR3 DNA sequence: TGTGCCAGCAGCTTAATTGGAACAGGGGGCGTCGATGGCTACACCTTC. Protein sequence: CASSLIGTGGVDGYTF.

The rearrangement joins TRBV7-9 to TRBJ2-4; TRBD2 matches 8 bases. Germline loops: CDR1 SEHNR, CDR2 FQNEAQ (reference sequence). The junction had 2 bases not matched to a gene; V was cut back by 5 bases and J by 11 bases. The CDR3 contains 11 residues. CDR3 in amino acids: CASSPAGVQYF. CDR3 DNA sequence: TGTGCCAGCAGCCCAGCGGGAGTTCAGTACTTC.

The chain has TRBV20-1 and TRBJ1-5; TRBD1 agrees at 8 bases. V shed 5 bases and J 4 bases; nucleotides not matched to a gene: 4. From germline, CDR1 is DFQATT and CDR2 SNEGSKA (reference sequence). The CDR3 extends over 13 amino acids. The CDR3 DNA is TGCAGTGCTGGCAGGGGGCCGAATCAGCCCCAGCATTTT. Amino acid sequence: CSAGRGPNQPQHF.

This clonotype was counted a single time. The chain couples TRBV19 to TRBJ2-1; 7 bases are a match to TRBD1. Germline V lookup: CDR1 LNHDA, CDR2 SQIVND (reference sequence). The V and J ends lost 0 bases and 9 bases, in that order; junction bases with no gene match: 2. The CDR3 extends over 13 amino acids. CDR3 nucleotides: TGTGCCAGTAGTATAGAAGGGGGCGGTGAGCAGTTCTTC. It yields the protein CASSIEGGGEQFF. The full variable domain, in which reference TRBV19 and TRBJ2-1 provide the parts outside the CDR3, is DGGITQSPKYLFRKEGQNVTLSCEQNLNHDAMYWYRQDPGQGLRLIYYSQIVNDFQKGDIAEGYSVSREKKESFPLTVTSAQKNPTAFYLCASSIEGGGEQFFGPGTRLTVL.

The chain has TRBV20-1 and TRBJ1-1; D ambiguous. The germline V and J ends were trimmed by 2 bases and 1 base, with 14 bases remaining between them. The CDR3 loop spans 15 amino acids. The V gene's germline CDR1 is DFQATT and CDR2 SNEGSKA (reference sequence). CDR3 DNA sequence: TGCAGTGCTAGACTTCGTCTAGGACCGAACACTGAAGCTTTCTTT. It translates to CSARLRLGPNTEAFF.